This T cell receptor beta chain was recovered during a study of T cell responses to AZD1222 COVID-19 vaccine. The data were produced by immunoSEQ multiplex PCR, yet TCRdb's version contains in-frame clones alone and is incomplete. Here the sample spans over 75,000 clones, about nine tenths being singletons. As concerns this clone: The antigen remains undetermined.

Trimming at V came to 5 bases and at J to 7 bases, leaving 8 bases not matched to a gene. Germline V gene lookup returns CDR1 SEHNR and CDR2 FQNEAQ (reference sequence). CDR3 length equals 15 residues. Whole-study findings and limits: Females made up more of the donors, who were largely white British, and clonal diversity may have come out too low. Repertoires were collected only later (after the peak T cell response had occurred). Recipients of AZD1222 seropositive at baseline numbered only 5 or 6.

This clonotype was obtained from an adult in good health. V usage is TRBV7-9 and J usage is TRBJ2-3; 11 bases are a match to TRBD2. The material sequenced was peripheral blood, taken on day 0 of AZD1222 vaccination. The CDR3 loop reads CASSGTSGGLNTQYF. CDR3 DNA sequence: TGTGCCAGCAGCGGAACTAGCGGGGGCCTGAATACGCAGTATTTT.